The 24 T cell receptor beta chains in this list originate from one sample, sequenced in a study of blood T cell repertoires in COVID-19. Sequencing used immunoSEQ multiplex PCR; TCRdb keeps in-frame clones, though not all of them. In the table there are roughly 250,000 clones, just over 90% of which are singletons. Sequenced: PBMCs or T cells enriched from blood (not recorded which). The receptor source for this set is a woman between 18 and 29 years old who had recovered from COVID-19.

The rearrangement links TRBV5-1 to TRBJ2-5, with D possibly matching TRBD2 (6 bases). The germline gives CDR1 SGHRS, CDR2 YFSETQ. This CDR3 spans 17 amino acids. Between the trimmed V and J ends, which lost 6 bases and 4 bases, there was a span of 25 bases. Written as DNA, the CDR3 is TGCGCCAGCAACATCCTCAGCGGGCCTATTTTGCGAGAGACCCAGTACTTC. This codes for CASNILSGPILRETQYF.

This clone was recorded only once. The rearrangement joins TRBV5-6 to TRBJ2-1; 10 bases line up with TRBD2. With 4 bases clipped from V and 3 bases from J, the junction kept 7 bases outside the gene matches. This CDR3 is 16 amino acids long. CDR1 and CDR2 (germline): SGHDT, YYEEEE. CDR3 in amino acids: CASSRGTSGVYNEQFF. Written as DNA, the CDR3 is TGTGCCAGCAGCCGGGGTACTAGCGGGGTCTACAATGAGCAGTTCTTC.

The chain employs TRBV5-1 and TRBJ2-5; the match to TRBD1 covers 9 bases. CDR3 length equals 14 residues. Trimming took 5 bases from V and 5 from J; bases not matched to a gene: 7. Germline CDR1 reads SGHRS; CDR2 reads YFSETQ. The CDR3 DNA reads as TGCGCCAGCAGTTCACAGGGGGCGGGGGAGACCCAGTACTTC. This encodes CASSSQGAGETQYF.

The J gene is TRBJ2-1, the V gene TRBV5-1; D may be TRBD2 (6 bases). V shed 0 bases and J shed 13 bases, with 23 bases lying between them. This CDR3 is 16 amino acids long. The germline gives CDR1 SGHRS, CDR2 YFSETQ. The CDR3 sequence: CASSLATSGPRQGQFF. In nucleotides, the CDR3 is TGCGCCAGCAGCTTGGCCACGAGCGGGCCCCGCCAAGGCCAGTTCTTC.

The chain has TRBV28 and TRBJ2-1; 7 bases map to TRBD2. The germline gives CDR1 MDHEN, CDR2 SYDVKM. This CDR3 is built from 15 residues. J was trimmed by 7 bases and V by 4 bases; bases with no gene match: 10. The chain's CDR3 is CASSSRGGIGNEQFF. The DNA of the CDR3 is TGTGCCAGCAGTTCCCGCGGGGGTATCGGGAATGAGCAGTTCTTC.

The chain recombines TRBV3-1 (or the pseudogene TRBV3-2) with TRBJ1-1; D perhaps matches TRBD1 (6 bases). This CDR3 contains 15 residues. The V gene lost 4 bases and the J gene lost 3 bases, with 15 bases spanning the gap. The germline V gene encodes CDR1 LGHDT and CDR2 YNNKEL (reference sequence). CDR3: CASSPTGTSYTEAFF. The CDR3 nucleotides read TGTGCCAGCAGCCCTACCGGGACAAGTTACACTGAAGCTTTCTTT.

This clone was seen a handful of times. The CDR3 nucleotides are TGTGCCAGCAGTGGGAACCGGGACAGGGTACTCTATGGCTACACCTTC. This translates into CASSGNRDRVLYGYTF. The J gene is TRBJ1-2, the V gene TRBV6-1, with 9 nucleotides matching TRBD1. The J segment lost 4 bases and the V segment lost 4 bases, leaving 10 bases of the junction unmatched. Germline CDR1 reads MNHNS; CDR2 reads SASEGT. The CDR3 is 16 amino acids.

The chain combines TRBV28 with TRBJ1-2, with D possibly being TRBD1 (5 bases). The length of the CDR3 is 11 residues. V lost 9 bases to trimming and J lost 7 bases, with 12 bases between them. Per germline, CDR1 MDHEN and CDR2 SYDVKM. The CDR3 bases are TGTGCCAGACAAGACAGTTCTGGCTACACCTTC. Residues: CARQDSSGYTF.

V gene TRBV9 combines with J gene TRBJ1-1; D might be TRBD1 (6 bases). Trimming left V 0 bases short and J 11 bases short, with 17 bases between. In germline, CDR1 is SGDLS, CDR2 YYNGEE. This CDR3 is built from 14 residues. CDR3: CASSVDDRWTSAFF. The CDR3 coding sequence is TGTGCCAGCAGCGTAGACGACAGGTGGACGTCGGCTTTCTTT.

The V and J genes are TRBV5-5 and TRBJ1-2, with D tentatively TRBD1 (5 bases). This CDR3 has 14 amino acids. Germline CDR1 reads SGHKS; CDR2 reads YYEKEE (reference sequence). V lost 1 base to trimming and J lost 2 bases, with 9 bases between them. CDR3 bases: TGTGCCAGCAGCTTGAGTAGGGGAAACTATGGCTACACCTTC. Its translation: CASSLSRGNYGYTF.

The chain combines TRBV20-1 with TRBJ2-5, with D hard to call. This CDR3 is 11 amino acids long. V lost 7 bases, J lost 1 base, and 7 bases lay in between. CDR1 and CDR2 (germline): DFQATT, SNEGSKA (reference sequence). DNA of the CDR3: TGCAGTGTAGTCGTCCAAGAGACCCAGTACTTC. This encodes CSVVVQETQYF.

J is TRBJ1-1 and V is TRBV7-9; D not certain. V was pared by 5 bases and J by 3 bases, with 10 bases between. The CDR3 covers 13 residues. Germline assignment: CDR1 SEHNR and CDR2 FQNEAQ (reference sequence). The DNA for the CDR3 is TGTGCCAGCAGCCGAACAGCAGACACTGAAGCTTTCTTT. Translated: CASSRTADTEAFF.

The chain has TRBV9 and TRBJ2-1; 7 bases are shared with TRBD1. The CDR3 is 15 residues long. Germline V gene sequence: CDR1 SGDLS, CDR2 YYNGEE. With 3 bases clipped from V and 9 bases from J, the junction kept 12 bases outside the gene matches. As DNA, the CDR3 is TGTGCCAGCAGCGCAGGGGACAGCGTCTTGGGTGAGCAGTTCTTC. This gives the protein CASSAGDSVLGEQFF.

J is TRBJ1-2 and V is TRBV5-1, with 8 bases that match TRBD1. Per the germline V gene, CDR1 is SGHRS and CDR2 is YFSETQ. J lost 4 bases, V lost 4 bases, and 3 bases had no gene match. The CDR3 covers 13 residues. The CDR3 DNA follows: TGCGCCAGCAGCGCCGACAGGGGCTATGGCTACACCTTC. It specifies CASSADRGYGYTF.

This chain uses TRBV24-1 with TRBJ2-7; D gene ambiguous. This CDR3 contains 13 residues. CDR1 KGHDR and CDR2 SFDVKD come from the germline V gene. The V end was cut by 4 bases, the J end by 9 bases, with 15 bases between. The DNA of the CDR3 is TGTGCCACCAGTGACCCGGTGGCAGGTGGGCAGTACTTC. This codes for CATSDPVAGGQYF.

This chain connects TRBV7-9 to TRBJ1-5, with D maybe TRBD1 (6 bases). Trimming left V 5 bases short and J 3 bases short, with 8 bases between. The germline CDR1 and CDR2 sequences are SEHNR and FQNEAQ (reference sequence). The CDR3 spans 13 residues. CDR3 region: CASSRTVNQPQHF. Written as DNA, the CDR3 is TGTGCCAGCAGCCGGACAGTCAATCAGCCCCAGCATTTT.

The chain is built from TRBV27 and TRBJ2-2; D call uncertain. V was shortened by 8 bases and J by 6 bases, with 7 bases between the two germline ends. The germline gives CDR1 MNHEY, CDR2 SMNVEV (reference sequence). The CDR3 covers 11 residues. The CDR3 spells CASYHSGELFF. The CDR3 nucleotides read TGTGCCAGCTACCACTCCGGGGAGCTGTTTTTT.

This clone occurred once. This sequence joins TRBV5-1 and TRBJ2-3, with 9 bases aligning to TRBD2. Unmatched junction bases numbered 10, after V lost 6 bases and J lost 5 bases. Germline V gene lookup returns CDR1 SGHRS and CDR2 YFSETQ. CDR3 size: 15 residues. The CDR3 reads CASNQAGGQGDTQYF. The CDR3 region has the DNA TGCGCCAGCAACCAAGCGGGGGGCCAGGGAGATACGCAGTATTTT.

This chain connects TRBV14 to TRBJ2-2; TRBD1 is a possible D gene (5 bases). Germline V gene data show CDR1 as SGHDN and CDR2 as FVKESK. V lost 4 bases, J lost 4 bases, and 16 bases lay in between. The CDR3 is 16 amino acids. The CDR3 sequence: CASSRAGGHSTGELFF. In DNA, the CDR3 is TGTGCCAGCAGCCGAGCTGGCGGACACTCCACCGGGGAGCTGTTTTTT.

As concerns this clone: One junction end does not reproduce the germline sequence, and a read error may be involved. The V call is TRBV6-2 or TRBV6-3, the J call TRBJ1-5; possibly TRBD1 for D (6 bases). CDR1 MNHEY and CDR2 SVGEGT come from the germline V gene. This CDR3 comprises 12 residues. The CDR3 loop reads CASSPVDRPPHF. The DNA for the CDR3 is TGTGCCAGCAGCCCCGTGGACAGACCCCCGCATTTT.

V usage is TRBV10-3 and J usage is TRBJ2-7; possible D gene TRBD2, 6 bases. Deletions cut 10 bases from V and 5 bases from J, with 15 bases between. The CDR3 extends over 12 amino acids. Germline V gene data show CDR1 as ENHRY and CDR2 as SYGVKD. CDR3 sequence (DNA): TGTGCCACCTCAACCGGAGGGAACGAGCAGTACTTC. Its translation: CATSTGGNEQYF.

The genes are TRBV2 and TRBJ2-7; D is undetermined. The length of the CDR3 is 13 residues. Germline V gene data show CDR1 as SNHLY and CDR2 as FYNNEI. V was clipped by 7 bases and J by 4 bases, with 14 bases between them. The CDR3, as DNA: TGTGCCAGCACCTTCCAAAAGACTTACGAGCAGTACTTC. This encodes CASTFQKTYEQYF.

The V and J genes are TRBV7-3 and TRBJ1-2; D may be TRBD1 (5 bases). The CDR3 contains 13 residues. CDR1 is SGHTA and CDR2 is FQGTGA in the germline V gene. V was trimmed by 6 bases and J by 4 bases, leaving 12 bases between them. CDR3 coding DNA: TGTGCCAGCAGGAAAGGGGAAGGCTATGGCTACACCTTC. Translation gives CASRKGEGYGYTF. Together with reference TRBV7-3 and TRBJ1-2, the CDR3 gives the full variable domain: GAGVSQTPSNKVTEKGKYVELRCDPISGHTALYWYRQSLGQGPEFLIYFQGTGAADDSGLPNDRFFAVRPEGSVSTLKIQRTERGDSAVYLCASRKGEGYGYTFGSGTRLTVV.

The gene calls are TRBV27 and TRBJ1-1; a weak D match, TRBD1 (5 bases). This CDR3 has 13 amino acids. Trimming stripped 3 bases from V and 0 bases from J, with 5 bases between. From germline, CDR1 is MNHEY and CDR2 SMNVEV (reference sequence). The chain's CDR3 is CASSLGLNTEAFF. The CDR3 region has the DNA TGTGCCAGCAGTTTGGGGCTGAACACTGAAGCTTTCTTT.